This TCR beta chain came from a study of fetal regulatory T cell absence and autoimmunity. This clone has a handful of counts. Using immunoSEQ multiplex PCR, the repertoire was profiled, and TCRdb retains in-frame clones only, with some absent. Among 95,000 to 100,000 clones listed, about two thirds were seen once. Sequenced input: pancreas tissue. The origin of this receptor is a male donor with IPEX syndrome.

The CDR3 DNA reads as TGTGCCAGCAGCCCTGGAGGACCTGAAGCTTTCTTT. Translated: CASSPGGPEAFF. The J gene is TRBJ1-1, the V gene TRBV11-2; D is unresolved. The CDR3 runs 12 residues. The germline CDR1 and CDR2 sequences are SGHAT and FQNNGV. V lost 5 bases to trimming and J lost 6 bases, with 10 bases between them.